This TCR beta chain is from a study of T cells in Graves' hyperthyroidism and ophthalmopathy. About the research overall: Blood was drawn when the patient was first diagnosed and still untreated.

V was clipped by 8 bases and J by 0 bases; unmatched bases: 11. In germline, CDR1 is SNHLY, CDR2 FYNNEI. The CDR3 is 17 residues long. This clonotype was detected only once. Amplification of TCR beta CDR3 regions used RNA as the template. A set of HTBI primers served as the primers for a first-round RT-PCR of the TCR CDR3. TCRdb redid the calling of the multiplex PCR reads with MiXCR, one entry per CDR3 protein. The sample carries approximately 570,000 distinct CDR3 sequences, just under 20% recorded once. It was 8.5 to 10 ml of fresh peripheral blood that supplied the PBMCs. This TCR was sampled from a man aged 35 to 55 with Graves' ophthalmopathy. The material sequenced was blood. V gene TRBV2 combines with J gene TRBJ2-7, with TRBD2 matching over 12 bases. The DNA of the CDR3 is TGTGCCAGCGTCGGACTAGCGGGACTTTTCAGCTCCTACGAGCAGTACTTC. This sequence encodes CASVGLAGLFSSYEQYF.